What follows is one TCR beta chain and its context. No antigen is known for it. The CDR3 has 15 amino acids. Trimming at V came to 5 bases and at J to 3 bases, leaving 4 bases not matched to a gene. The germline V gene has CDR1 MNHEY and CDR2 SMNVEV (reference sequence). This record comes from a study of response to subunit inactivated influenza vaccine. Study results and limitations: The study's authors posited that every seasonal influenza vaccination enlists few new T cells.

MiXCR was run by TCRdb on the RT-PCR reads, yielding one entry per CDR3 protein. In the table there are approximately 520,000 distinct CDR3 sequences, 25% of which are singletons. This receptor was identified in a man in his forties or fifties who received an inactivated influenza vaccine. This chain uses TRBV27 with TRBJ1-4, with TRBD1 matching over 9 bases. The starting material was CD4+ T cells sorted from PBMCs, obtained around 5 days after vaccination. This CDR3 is CASSRDRVSNEKLFF. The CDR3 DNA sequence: TGTGCCAGCAGTAGGGACAGGGTTTCTAATGAAAAACTGTTTTTT.